This T cell receptor (beta chain) was recovered during a study of T cell changes during pregnancy in multiple sclerosis. Clones were sequenced by immunoSEQ multiplex PCR, and TCRdb holds only the in-frame ones, with some missing. Of around 100,000 clones in the sample, more than 90% were seen once. The CDR3 consists of 16 residues. Germline V gene data show CDR1 as SEHNR and CDR2 as FQNEAQ (reference sequence). V shed 0 bases and J shed 4 bases, with 12 bases lying between them. The sequence derives from a female donor with multiple sclerosis, enrolled in a pregnancy study. The chain recombines TRBV7-9 with TRBJ1-4; D ambiguous. Sequenced here: peripheral blood, sampled in the second trimester of pregnancy. CDR3 residues: CASSLASGIHNEKLFF. The CDR3 nucleotides read TGTGCCAGCAGCTTAGCTAGCGGAATCCATAATGAAAAACTGTTTTTT.